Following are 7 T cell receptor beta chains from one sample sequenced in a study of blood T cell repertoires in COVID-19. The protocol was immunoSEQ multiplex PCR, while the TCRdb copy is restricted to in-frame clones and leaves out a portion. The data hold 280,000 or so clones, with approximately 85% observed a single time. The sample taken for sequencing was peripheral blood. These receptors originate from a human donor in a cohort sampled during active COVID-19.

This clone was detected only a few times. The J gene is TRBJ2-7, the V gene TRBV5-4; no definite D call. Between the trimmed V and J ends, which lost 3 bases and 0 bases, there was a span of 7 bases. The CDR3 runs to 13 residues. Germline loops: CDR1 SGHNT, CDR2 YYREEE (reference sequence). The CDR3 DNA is TGTGCCAGCAGCTCGGCGGACTCCTACGAGCAGTACTTC. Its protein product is CASSSADSYEQYF.

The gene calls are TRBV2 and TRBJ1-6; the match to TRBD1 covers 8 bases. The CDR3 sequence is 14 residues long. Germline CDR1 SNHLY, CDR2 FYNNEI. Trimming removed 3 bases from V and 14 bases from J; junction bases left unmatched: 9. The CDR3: CASSDPGGALTLHF. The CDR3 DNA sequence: TGTGCCAGCAGTGACCCAGGGGGCGCTCTGACCCTCCACTTT.

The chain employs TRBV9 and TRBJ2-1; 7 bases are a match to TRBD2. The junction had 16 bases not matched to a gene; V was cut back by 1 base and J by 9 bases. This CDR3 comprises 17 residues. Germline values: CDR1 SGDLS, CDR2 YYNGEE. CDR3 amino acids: CASSVRGGPPGSGEQFF. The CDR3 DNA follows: TGTGCCAGCAGCGTAAGGGGAGGGCCTCCTGGGTCCGGTGAGCAGTTCTTC.

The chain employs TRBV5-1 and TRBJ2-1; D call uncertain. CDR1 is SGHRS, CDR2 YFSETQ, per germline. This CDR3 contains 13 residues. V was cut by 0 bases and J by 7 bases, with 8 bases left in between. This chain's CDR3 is CASSLGQINEQFF. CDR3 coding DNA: TGCGCCAGCAGCTTGGGGCAGATTAATGAGCAGTTCTTC.

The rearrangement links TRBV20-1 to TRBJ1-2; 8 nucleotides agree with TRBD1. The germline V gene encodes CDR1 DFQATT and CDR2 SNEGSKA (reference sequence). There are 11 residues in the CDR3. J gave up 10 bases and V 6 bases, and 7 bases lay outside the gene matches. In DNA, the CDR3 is TGCAGTGCACTGGGACAGGTGGACTACACCTTC. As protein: CSALGQVDYTF.

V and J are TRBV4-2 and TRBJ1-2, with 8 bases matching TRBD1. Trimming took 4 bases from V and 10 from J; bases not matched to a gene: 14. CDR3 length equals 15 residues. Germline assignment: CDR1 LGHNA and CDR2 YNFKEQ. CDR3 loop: CASSPQGTGLKSYTF. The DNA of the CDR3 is TGTGCCAGCAGCCCGCAGGGGACAGGCCTTAAATCCTACACCTTC.

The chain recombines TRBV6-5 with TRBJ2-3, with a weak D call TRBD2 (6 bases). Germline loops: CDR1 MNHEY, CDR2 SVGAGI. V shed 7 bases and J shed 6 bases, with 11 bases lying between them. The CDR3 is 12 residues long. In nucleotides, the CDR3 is TGTGCCAGCATCACTGGGGGGGATACGCAGTATTTT. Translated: CASITGGDTQYF.